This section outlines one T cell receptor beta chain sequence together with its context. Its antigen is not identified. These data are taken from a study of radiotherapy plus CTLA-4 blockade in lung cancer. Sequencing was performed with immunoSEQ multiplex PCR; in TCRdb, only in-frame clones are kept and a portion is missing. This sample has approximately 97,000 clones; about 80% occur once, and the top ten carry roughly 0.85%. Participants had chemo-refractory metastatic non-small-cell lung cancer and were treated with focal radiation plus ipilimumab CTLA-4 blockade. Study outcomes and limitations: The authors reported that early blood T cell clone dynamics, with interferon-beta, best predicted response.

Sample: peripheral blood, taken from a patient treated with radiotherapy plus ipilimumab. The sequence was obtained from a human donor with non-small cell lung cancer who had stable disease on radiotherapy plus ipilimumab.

The CDR3 is CASSGPTPWGELFF. CDR3 in DNA: TGTGCCAGCAGCGGTCCGACGCCATGGGGAGAGCTGTTTTTT. This rearrangement joins TRBV7-6 to TRBJ2-2; D is undetermined. Germline V gene lookup returns CDR1 SGHVS and CDR2 FNYEAQ. The CDR3 is 14 residues long. V was trimmed by 5 bases and J by 11 bases, leaving 18 bases between them.